The clone carrying this TCR beta chain was detected only a few times. The entry originates in a study of blood T cells in healthy people across ages. Turning to the study itself: Researchers report that template switching captured about one barcoded beta molecule per two T cells.

Using a J-beta primer mix together with a sample-barcoded 5' primer, a second PCR was run for 7 to 11 cycles. MiXCR was run by TCRdb on the 5' RACE reads, yielding one entry per CDR3 protein. Found here are 700,000 to 850,000 distinct CDR3 sequences, 50% to 65% of them singletons; the top ten hold approximately 40%. The germline V gene has CDR1 MNHNY and CDR2 SVGAGI (reference sequence). The CDR3 extends over 16 amino acids. V shed 1 base, J shed 6 bases, and the junction held 3 bases outside the gene matches. Every participating donor contributed around 9.5 milliliters of peripheral blood through a draw.

The sequenced sample was blood. This TCR was recovered from a man older than 75 in good health. This rearrangement joins TRBV6-6 to TRBJ2-1; 13 bases are a match to TRBD2. The CDR3 spells CASSYLGLAGTNEQFF. The CDR3, as DNA: TGTGCCAGCAGTTACTTGGGACTAGCGGGGACCAATGAGCAGTTCTTC.